The 10 T cell receptor beta chains in this list originate from one sample, sequenced in a study of response to subunit inactivated influenza vaccine. From the RT-PCR reads, TCRdb called clonotypes with MiXCR, one entry per CDR3 protein. The sample lists some 500,000 distinct CDR3 sequences, around 25% seen once, with approximately 1.9% in the top ten. Sequences were derived from CD4+ T cells sorted from PBMCs, sampled approximately 5 days after vaccination. Receptors originate from a man in his forties or fifties who received an inactivated influenza vaccine.

V usage is TRBV27 and J usage is TRBJ2-1; 8 nucleotides agree with TRBD2. The CDR3 has 15 amino acids. V dropped 2 bases and J dropped 7; count of bases not matched to a gene: 7. Germline CDR1 and CDR2: MNHEY and SMNVEV (reference sequence). This CDR3 is CASSLNGGAINEQFF. In nucleotides, the CDR3 is TGTGCCAGCAGTTTAAACGGGGGGGCCATTAATGAGCAGTTCTTC.

The genes are TRBV7-2 and TRBJ2-3; TRBD1 is a possible D gene (5 bases). Germline assignment: CDR1 SGHTA and CDR2 FQGNSA. This CDR3 region has 15 residues. The V gene lost 3 bases and the J gene lost 6 bases, with 16 bases spanning the gap. CDR3 sequence: CASSFGAPVGDTQYF. The CDR3, as DNA: TGTGCCAGCAGCTTTGGGGCACCGGTGGGTGATACGCAGTATTTT.

Many counts were recorded for this clonotype. V gene TRBV24-1 combines with J gene TRBJ2-7; 9 bases agree with TRBD1. The CDR3 totals 15 residues. CDR1 and CDR2 from the germline V gene are KGHDR and SFDVKD. With V trimmed by 5 bases and J by 6 bases, 10 bases remained unmatched. CDR3 sequence (DNA): TGTGCCACCAGTGGCGGGGACAGGGCATTTTCCGAGCAGTACTTC. Protein sequence: CATSGGDRAFSEQYF.

V gene TRBV5-4 combines with J gene TRBJ2-1; D call uncertain. Germline CDR1 SGHNT, CDR2 YYREEE (reference sequence). V shed 0 bases and J shed 9 bases, with 16 bases lying between them. This CDR3 contains 15 residues. The CDR3 region has the DNA TGTGCCAGCAGCTTGGGTCAGTCTCATGTGGGTGAGCAGTTCTTC. It codes for CASSLGQSHVGEQFF.

The J gene is TRBJ2-7, the V gene TRBV6-2 or TRBV6-3; D might be TRBD1 or TRBD2, each matching 6 bases. V lost 6 bases and J 2 bases, leaving 17 bases between the germline ends. The CDR3 has 15 residues. The germline CDR1 and CDR2 sequences are MNHEY and SVGEGT. This CDR3 is CASSSSRGAAYEQYF. The CDR3 DNA sequence: TGTGCCAGCAGCTCTAGTAGGGGGGCCGCCTACGAGCAGTACTTC.

This clonotype was picked up a small number of times. The chain combines TRBV19 with TRBJ2-7; 13 bases agree with TRBD2. The CDR3 is 16 residues long. V shed 5 bases and J 12 bases; nucleotides not matched to a gene: 16. Germline CDR1 and CDR2: LNHDA and SQIVND (reference sequence). The CDR3 spells CASSFPRTSGRPRLYF. The CDR3 DNA reads TGTGCCAGTAGTTTCCCCCGGACTAGCGGGAGACCGCGTCTGTACTTC.

V is TRBV10-3 and J is TRBJ2-3; either TRBD1 or TRBD2 may supply D (5 bases each). The CDR3 contains 14 residues. Looked up from germline, CDR1 is ENHRY and CDR2 is SYGVKD. V lost 0 bases to trimming and J lost 4 bases, with 8 bases between them. Here the CDR3 reads CAISESGVADTQYF. CDR3 in DNA: TGTGCCATCAGTGAGTCGGGGGTGGCAGATACGCAGTATTTT.

This clonotype was observed a few times. The gene calls are TRBV11-2 and TRBJ2-7; weak D call: TRBD2 (6 bases). The CDR3 extends over 13 amino acids. V dropped 3 bases and J dropped 4 bases, with 10 bases sitting between them. Germline V gene sequence: CDR1 SGHAT, CDR2 FQNNGV. The CDR3 sequence: CASSFAGTYEQYF. The CDR3 DNA sequence: TGTGCCAGCAGCTTTGCGGGGACGTACGAGCAGTACTTC. Supplemented by reference TRBV11-2 and TRBJ2-7, the full variable domain reads EAGVAQSPRYKIIEKRQSVAFWCNPISGHATLYWYQQILGQGPKLLIQFQNNGVVDDSQLPKDRFSAERLKGVDSTLKIQPAKLEDSAVYLCASSFAGTYEQYFGPGTRLTVT.

This clonotype was recorded a few times. The chain couples TRBV12-3 or TRBV12-4 to TRBJ1-1, with TRBD1 matching over 9 bases. V shed 3 bases, J shed 8 bases, and the junction held 7 bases outside the gene matches. This CDR3 contains 14 residues. The CDR3 protein is CASSFTGGNVEAFF. In nucleotides, the CDR3 is TGTGCCAGCAGTTTCACAGGGGGCAATGTCGAAGCTTTCTTT.

This clonotype was seen a few times. V gene TRBV7-9 combines with J gene TRBJ2-2, with a possible D match to TRBD2 (5 bases). V was cut by 1 base and J by 6 bases, with 12 bases left in between. Germline loops: CDR1 SEHNR, CDR2 FQNEAQ (reference sequence). The length of the CDR3 is 15 residues. CDR3 sequence reads: CASSLGSGRAGELFF. The CDR3 DNA reads as TGTGCCAGCAGCTTAGGATCCGGGCGGGCCGGGGAGCTGTTTTTT.